This T cell receptor (beta chain) was profiled in a study of cytomegalovirus exposure and HLA in healthy donors. The donors, nominally healthy at sampling, likely had unrecorded immune exposures. V was pared by 7 bases and J by 7 bases, with 20 bases between. There are 15 residues in the CDR3. The germline gives CDR1 SNHLY, CDR2 FYNNEI. 60 Vbeta and 13 Jbeta primers were used in PCR. Using immunoSEQ multiplex PCR, the repertoire was profiled, and TCRdb retains in-frame clones only, with some absent. Its table records 140,000 or so clones. The sample was PBMCs. The chain couples TRBV2 to TRBJ1-3; no definite D call. The TCR originated in a male donor in good health and CMV-seronegative. For the CDR3, the DNA is TGTGCCAGCACCGCGATGGCGGGGTTTGGGAACACCATATATTTT. This translates into CASTAMAGFGNTIYF.